Here is one T cell receptor (beta chain) with its context. Its specificity is not known. This CDR3 spans 12 amino acids. Deletions cut 5 bases from V and 3 bases from J, with 11 bases between. Germline-derived CDR1 and CDR2 are SQVTM and ANQGSEA. This sample was included in a study of cytotoxic CD8 clonotypes in ibrutinib-treated CLL. Study results and limitations: Sampling time points were not equivalent between sustained-remission and progressing patients.

Depths of 1 in 200,000 to 1 in 1 million T cells were the sequencing target. The protocol was immunoSEQ multiplex PCR, while the TCRdb copy is restricted to in-frame clones and leaves out a portion. The sample lists just over 45,000 clones, 60% to 75% occurring once. This TCR came from a human donor with chronic lymphocytic leukemia. The sequences come from PBMCs, collected after 12 months of ibrutinib treatment. This chain uses TRBV29-1 with TRBJ2-7; TRBD1 or TRBD2 may be the D gene (6 bases each). The CDR3 DNA follows: TGCAGCGTTCTGGAGGGACACTACGAGCAGTACTTC. Its translation is CSVLEGHYEQYF.